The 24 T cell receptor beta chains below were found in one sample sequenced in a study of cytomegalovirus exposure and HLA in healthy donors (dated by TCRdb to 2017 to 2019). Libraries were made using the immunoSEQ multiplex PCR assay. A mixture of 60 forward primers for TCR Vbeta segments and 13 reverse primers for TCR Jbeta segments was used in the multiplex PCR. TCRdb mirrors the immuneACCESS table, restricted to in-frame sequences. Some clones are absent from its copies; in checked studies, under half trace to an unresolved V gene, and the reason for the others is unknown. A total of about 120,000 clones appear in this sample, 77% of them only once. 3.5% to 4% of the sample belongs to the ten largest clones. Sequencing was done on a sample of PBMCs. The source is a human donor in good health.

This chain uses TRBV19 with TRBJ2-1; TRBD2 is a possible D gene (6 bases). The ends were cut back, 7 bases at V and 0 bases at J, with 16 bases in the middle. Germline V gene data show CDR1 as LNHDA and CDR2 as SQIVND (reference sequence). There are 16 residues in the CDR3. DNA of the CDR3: TGTGCCAGTACCCTCGGGGGACTTACCTCCTACAATGAGCAGTTCTTC. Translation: CASTLGGLTSYNEQFF.

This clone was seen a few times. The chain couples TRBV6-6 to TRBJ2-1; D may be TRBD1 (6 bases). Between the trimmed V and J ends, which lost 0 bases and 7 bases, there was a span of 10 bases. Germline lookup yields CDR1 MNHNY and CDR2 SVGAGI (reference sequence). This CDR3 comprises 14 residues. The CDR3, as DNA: TGTGCCAGCAGTTACTCGTCCCAGGGGAATGAGCAGTTCTTC. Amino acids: CASSYSSQGNEQFF.

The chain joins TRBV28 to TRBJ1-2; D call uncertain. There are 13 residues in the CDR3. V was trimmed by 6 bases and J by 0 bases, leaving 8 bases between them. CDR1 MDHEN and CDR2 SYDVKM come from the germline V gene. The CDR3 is CASRETANYGYTF. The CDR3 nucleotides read TGTGCCAGCAGGGAGACGGCTAACTATGGCTACACCTTC.

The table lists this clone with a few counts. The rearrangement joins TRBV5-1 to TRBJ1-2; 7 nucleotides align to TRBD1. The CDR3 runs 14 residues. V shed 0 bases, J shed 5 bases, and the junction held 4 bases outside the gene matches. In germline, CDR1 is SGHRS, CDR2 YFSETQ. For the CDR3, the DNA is TGCGCCAGCAGCTTGGAACAGGGGTGGTATGGCTACACCTTC. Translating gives CASSLEQGWYGYTF.

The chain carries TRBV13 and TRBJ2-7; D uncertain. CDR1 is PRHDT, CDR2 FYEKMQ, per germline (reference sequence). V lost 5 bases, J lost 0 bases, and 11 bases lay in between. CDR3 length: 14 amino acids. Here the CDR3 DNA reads TGTGCCAGCAGCCCCCGATCGAGCTCCTACGAGCAGTACTTC. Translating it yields CASSPRSSSYEQYF. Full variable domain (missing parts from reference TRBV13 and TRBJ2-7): AAGVIQSPRHLIKEKRETATLKCYPIPRHDTVYWYQQGPGQDPQFLISFYEKMQSDKGSIPDRFSAQQFSDYHSELNMSSLELGDSALYFCASSPRSSSYEQYFGPGTRLTVT.

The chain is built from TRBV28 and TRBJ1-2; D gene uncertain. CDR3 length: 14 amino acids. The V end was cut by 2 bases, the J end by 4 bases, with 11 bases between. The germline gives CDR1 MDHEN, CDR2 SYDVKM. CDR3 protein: CASSLEEGFYGYTF. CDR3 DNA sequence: TGTGCCAGCAGTTTAGAGGAGGGCTTCTATGGCTACACCTTC.

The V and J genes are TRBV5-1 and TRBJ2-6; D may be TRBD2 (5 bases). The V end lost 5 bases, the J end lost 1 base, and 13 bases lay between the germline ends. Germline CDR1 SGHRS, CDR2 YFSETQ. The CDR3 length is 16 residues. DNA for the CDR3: TGCGCCAGCAGGTTCGGGGTGGGGTCTGGGGCCAACGTCCTGACTTTC. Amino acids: CASRFGVGSGANVLTF.

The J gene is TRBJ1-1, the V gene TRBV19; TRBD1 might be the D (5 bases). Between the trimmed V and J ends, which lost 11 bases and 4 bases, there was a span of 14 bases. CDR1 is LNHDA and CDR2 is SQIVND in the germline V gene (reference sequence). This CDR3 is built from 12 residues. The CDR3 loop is CAAGRGGTEAFF. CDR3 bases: TGTGCCGCCGGAAGGGGCGGCACTGAAGCTTTCTTT.

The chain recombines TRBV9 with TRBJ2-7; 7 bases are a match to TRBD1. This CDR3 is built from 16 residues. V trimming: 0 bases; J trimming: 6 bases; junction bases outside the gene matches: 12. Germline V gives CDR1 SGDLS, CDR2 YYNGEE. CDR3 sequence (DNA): TGTGCCAGCAGCGTAGGTTGGGGACAGTTTTTCGGCGAGCAGTACTTC. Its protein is CASSVGWGQFFGEQYF.

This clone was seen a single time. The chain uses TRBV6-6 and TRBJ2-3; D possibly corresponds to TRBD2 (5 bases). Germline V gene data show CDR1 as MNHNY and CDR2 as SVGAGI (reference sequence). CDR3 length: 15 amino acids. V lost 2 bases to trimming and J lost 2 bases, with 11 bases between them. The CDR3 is CASSYPGLDTDTQYF. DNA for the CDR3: TGTGCCAGCAGTTACCCCGGACTGGACACAGATACGCAGTATTTT.

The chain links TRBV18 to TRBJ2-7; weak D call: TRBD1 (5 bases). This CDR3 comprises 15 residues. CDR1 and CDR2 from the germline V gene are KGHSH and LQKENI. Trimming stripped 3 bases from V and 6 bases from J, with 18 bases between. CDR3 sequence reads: CASSPGPKAPGEQYF. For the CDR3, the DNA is TGTGCCAGCTCACCGGGGCCTAAGGCTCCCGGCGAGCAGTACTTC.

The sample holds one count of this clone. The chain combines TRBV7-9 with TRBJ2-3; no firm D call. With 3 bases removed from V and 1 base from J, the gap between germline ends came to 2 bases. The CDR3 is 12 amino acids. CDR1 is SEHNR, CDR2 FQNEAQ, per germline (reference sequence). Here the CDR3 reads CASSFGTDTQYF. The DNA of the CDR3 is TGTGCCAGCAGCTTCGGCACAGATACGCAGTATTTT.

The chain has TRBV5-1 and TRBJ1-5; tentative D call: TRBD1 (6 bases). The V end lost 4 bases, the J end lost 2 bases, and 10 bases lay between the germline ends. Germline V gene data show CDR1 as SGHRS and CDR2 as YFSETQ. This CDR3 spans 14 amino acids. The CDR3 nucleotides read TGCGCCAGCAGCCAACAGGGCGGCAATCAGCCCCAGCATTTT. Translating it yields CASSQQGGNQPQHF.

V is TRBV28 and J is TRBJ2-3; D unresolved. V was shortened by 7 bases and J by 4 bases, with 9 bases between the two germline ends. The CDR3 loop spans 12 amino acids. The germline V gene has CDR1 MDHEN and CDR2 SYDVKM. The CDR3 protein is CASTNPADTQYF. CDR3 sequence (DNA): TGTGCCAGCACTAACCCCGCAGATACGCAGTATTTT.

The CDR3 DNA reads as TGTGCCAGCAGCCGGGCGCTAGCAGGCTCCTACGAGCAGTACTTC. This codes for CASSRALAGSYEQYF. The chain joins TRBV5-4 to TRBJ2-7; D might be TRBD2 (5 bases). The V and J ends lost 4 bases and 0 bases respectively, with 14 bases between them. The CDR3 consists of 15 residues. CDR1 SGHNT and CDR2 YYREEE come from the germline V gene (reference sequence).

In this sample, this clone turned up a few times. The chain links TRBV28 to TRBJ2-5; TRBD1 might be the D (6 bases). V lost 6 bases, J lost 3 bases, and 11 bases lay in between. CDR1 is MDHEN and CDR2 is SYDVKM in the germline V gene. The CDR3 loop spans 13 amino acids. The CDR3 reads CASSRGREETQYF. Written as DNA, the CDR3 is TGTGCCAGCAGCAGGGGCAGAGAAGAGACCCAGTACTTC.

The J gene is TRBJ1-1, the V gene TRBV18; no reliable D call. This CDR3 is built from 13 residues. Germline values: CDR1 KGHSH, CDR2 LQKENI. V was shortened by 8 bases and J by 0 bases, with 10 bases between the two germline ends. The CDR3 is CASRQTMNTEAFF. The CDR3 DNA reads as TGTGCCAGCCGCCAAACAATGAACACTGAAGCTTTCTTT.

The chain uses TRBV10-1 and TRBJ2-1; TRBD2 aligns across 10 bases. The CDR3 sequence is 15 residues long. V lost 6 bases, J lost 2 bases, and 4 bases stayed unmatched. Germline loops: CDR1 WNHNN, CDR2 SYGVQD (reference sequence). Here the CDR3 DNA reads TGCGCCAGCAGCCTCACTAGCGGGGCCTACAATGAGCAGTTCTTC. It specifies CASSLTSGAYNEQFF.

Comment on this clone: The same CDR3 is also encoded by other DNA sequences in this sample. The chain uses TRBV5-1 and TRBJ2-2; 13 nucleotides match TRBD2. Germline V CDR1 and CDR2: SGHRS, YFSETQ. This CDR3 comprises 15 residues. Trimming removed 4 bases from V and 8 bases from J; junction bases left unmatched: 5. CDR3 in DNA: TGCGCCAGCAGCCCCGGGACTAGCGGGACGGGGGAGCTGTTTTTT. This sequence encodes CASSPGTSGTGELFF.

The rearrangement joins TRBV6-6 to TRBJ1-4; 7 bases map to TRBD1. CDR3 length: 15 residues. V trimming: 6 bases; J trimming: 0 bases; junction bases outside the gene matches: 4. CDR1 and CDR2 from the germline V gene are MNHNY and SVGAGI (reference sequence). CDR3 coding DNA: TGTGCCAGCAGGCGGACAGGAGCAACTAATGAAAAACTGTTTTTT. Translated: CASRRTGATNEKLFF.

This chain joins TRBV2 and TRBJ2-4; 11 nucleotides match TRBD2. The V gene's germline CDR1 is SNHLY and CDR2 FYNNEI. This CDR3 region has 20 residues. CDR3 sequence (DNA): TGTGCGCAGCAGCAGGAGGAGGCTAGCGGGAGGTATGTTGCCAAAAACATTCAGTACTTC. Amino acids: CAQQQEEASGRYVAKNIQYF.

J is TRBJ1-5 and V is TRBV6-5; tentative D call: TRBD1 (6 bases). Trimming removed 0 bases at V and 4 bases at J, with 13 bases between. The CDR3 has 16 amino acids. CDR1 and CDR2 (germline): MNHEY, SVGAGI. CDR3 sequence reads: CASSYSGTGQNQPQHF. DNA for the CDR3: TGTGCCAGCAGTTACTCGGGCACAGGGCAGAATCAGCCCCAGCATTTT.

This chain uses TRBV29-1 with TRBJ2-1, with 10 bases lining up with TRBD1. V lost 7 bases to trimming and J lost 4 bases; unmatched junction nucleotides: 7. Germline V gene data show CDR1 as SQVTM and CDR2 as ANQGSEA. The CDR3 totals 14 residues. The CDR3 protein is CSAPGQGPYNEQFF. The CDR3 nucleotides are TGCAGCGCCCCGGGACAGGGGCCTTACAATGAGCAGTTCTTC.

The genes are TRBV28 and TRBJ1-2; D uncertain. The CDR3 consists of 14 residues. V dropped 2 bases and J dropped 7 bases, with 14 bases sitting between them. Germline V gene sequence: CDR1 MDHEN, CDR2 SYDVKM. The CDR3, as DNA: TGTGCCAGCAGTTTAGGAGGCCGGTTTGGTGGCTACACCTTC. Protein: CASSLGGRFGGYTF.